One sample yielded the 15 T cell receptor beta chains listed below, sequenced in a study of Ad26.COV2.S vaccination and SARS-CoV-2 variants (dated by TCRdb to about 2021). Libraries were made using the immunoSEQ multiplex PCR assay. TCRdb provides this immuneACCESS table in a form limited to in-frame rearrangements. Some clones are lacking; in checked studies, under half of them reflect an unresolved V gene, and why the rest are absent is not known. In all, the sample holds a few hundred thousand clones, and about 89% of those were seen once. The ten top clones hold 1.5% to 2% of the sample. In light of the paper, this sample's treatment or condition label describes: over 15 received Ad26.COV2.S at low or high dose, single or two shots; 5 received placebo; per-sample allocation not given. For vaccine and placebo recipients, repertoires were sequenced using samples collected on day 63 after the first injection.

The specimen comprised peripheral blood, sampled in a trial of Ad26.COV2.S vaccine versus placebo. The receptors shown here come from a person between 18 and 59 years old who received the Ad26.COV2.S COVID-19 vaccine or a placebo.

This clone turned up a few times. The genes are TRBV7-3 and TRBJ1-2; TRBD1 might be the D (5 bases). Trimming cost V 5 bases and J 13 bases, with 14 bases left between them. CDR3 length equals 11 residues. Germline V gene data show CDR1 as SGHTA and CDR2 as FQGTGA. Written as DNA, the CDR3 is TGTGCCAGCAGCCGGGGACGGGGCATCACCTTC. It yields the protein CASSRGRGITF.

The chain couples TRBV6-5 to TRBJ2-7, with no clear D. The CDR3 is 12 residues long. The V end was cut by 6 bases, the J end by 0 bases, with 6 bases between. CDR1 is MNHEY, CDR2 SVGAGI, per germline. CDR3 region: CASSSDSYEQYF. The DNA for the CDR3 is TGTGCCAGCAGCTCTGACTCCTACGAGCAGTACTTC.

The chain joins TRBV9 to TRBJ1-2; maybe TRBD1 (6 bases). The CDR3 has 15 residues. Between the trimmed V and J ends, which lost 0 bases and 4 bases, there was a span of 13 bases. From germline, CDR1 is SGDLS and CDR2 YYNGEE. CDR3 coding DNA: TGTGCCAGCAGCGTAGATTTTGTCAGGGGCTATGGCTACACCTTC. Its translation is CASSVDFVRGYGYTF.

There are a few counts of this clone. This rearrangement joins TRBV20-1 to TRBJ2-7, with D uncertain. V gave up 3 bases and J gave up 6 bases, with 12 bases separating them. The CDR3 is made up of 12 amino acids. Germline V CDR1 and CDR2: DFQATT, SNEGSKA (reference sequence). The CDR3 protein is CSASQPSGEQYF. Here the CDR3 DNA reads TGCAGTGCTAGTCAACCTTCCGGCGAGCAGTACTTC.

Turning to this clone: Other DNA sequences in the sample encode the same CDR3. The CDR3 loop is CASSYRVGETQYF. CDR3 nucleotide sequence: TGTGCCAGCAGCTATCGGGTGGGAGAGACCCAGTACTTC. This rearrangement joins TRBV7-3 to TRBJ2-5; D is unclear. V shed 4 bases and J shed 4 bases, with 10 bases lying between them. Germline V lookup: CDR1 SGHTA, CDR2 FQGTGA. CDR3 length equals 13 residues.

The V gene is TRBV10-1, the J gene TRBJ1-2; TRBD1 matches 7 bases. Trimming took 6 bases from V and 2 from J; bases not matched to a gene: 6. Germline V gene data show CDR1 as WNHNN and CDR2 as SYGVQD (reference sequence). This CDR3 is built from 14 residues. CDR3 residues: CASRGPGQNYGYTF. In DNA, the CDR3 is TGCGCCAGCAGGGGACCGGGACAGAACTATGGCTACACCTTC.

CDR3 bases: TGTGCCAGTAGTATTTTGGGACAGGGCGCTGAAGCTTTCTTT. Its protein is CASSILGQGAEAFF. The chain couples TRBV19 to TRBJ1-1, with TRBD1 matching 9 bases. The V gene's germline CDR1 is LNHDA and CDR2 SQIVND (reference sequence). V shed 3 bases, J shed 6 bases, and the junction held 5 bases outside the gene matches. The CDR3 consists of 14 residues.

This chain links TRBV5-1 with TRBJ1-1; D is unclear. The CDR3 is 15 residues long. V lost 4 bases and J lost 0, with 13 bases in between. Germline CDR1 is SGHRS and CDR2 is YFSETQ. CDR3 DNA sequence: TGCGCCAGCAGCCTGGGTGGGTCCATGAACACTGAAGCTTTCTTT. Its translation: CASSLGGSMNTEAFF.

The chain combines TRBV19 with TRBJ1-2; D is uncertain. The V and J ends lost 5 bases and 4 bases respectively, with 8 bases between them. Germline assignment: CDR1 LNHDA and CDR2 SQIVND (reference sequence). The CDR3 is made up of 12 amino acids. This chain's CDR3 is CASSFDSYGYTF. In DNA form, the CDR3 reads TGTGCCAGTAGTTTCGATTCCTATGGCTACACCTTC.

This clone was seen many times. The J gene is TRBJ1-1, the V gene TRBV7-9; no definite D call. The germline CDR1 and CDR2 sequences are SEHNR and FQNEAQ (reference sequence). Trimming pared 3 bases from V and 6 bases from J, leaving 8 bases between. The CDR3 runs to 12 residues. The CDR3 coding sequence is TGTGCCAGCAGCTTGAATGGGCCTGAAGCTTTCTTT. Amino acid sequence: CASSLNGPEAFF.

The V gene is TRBV25-1, the J gene TRBJ1-2, with D maybe TRBD1 (6 bases). The germline V gene encodes CDR1 MGHDK and CDR2 SYGVNS. This CDR3 has 17 residues. The V and J ends lost 0 bases and 10 bases respectively, with 24 bases between them. The CDR3 region is CASSEYSGVTRGDYYTF. The CDR3 DNA follows: TGTGCCAGCAGTGAATATAGCGGGGTGACTAGGGGGGACTACTACACCTTC.

The V gene is TRBV5-6, the J gene TRBJ1-5; 9 nucleotides match TRBD1. CDR3 length equals 15 residues. V gave up 3 bases and J gave up 3 bases; unmatched junction bases: 4. Germline-derived CDR1 and CDR2 are SGHDT and YYEEEE. The CDR3 here is CASSSGQGFNQPQHF. DNA of the CDR3: TGTGCCAGCAGCTCGGGACAGGGTTTCAATCAGCCCCAGCATTTT.

The rearrangement links TRBV7-9 to TRBJ2-2; D is possibly TRBD1 or TRBD2 (5 bases each). Germline CDR1 is SEHNR and CDR2 is FQNEAQ (reference sequence). There are 14 residues in the CDR3. V dropped 1 base and J dropped 5 bases, with 8 bases sitting between them. CDR3 sequence reads: CASSLEGTTGELFF. CDR3 DNA: TGTGCCAGCAGCTTAGAAGGGACGACCGGGGAGCTGTTTTTT.

The CDR3 sequence: CAISEFQGGEAFF. CDR3 nucleotide sequence: TGTGCCATCAGTGAGTTCCAGGGAGGTGAAGCTTTCTTT. The chain carries TRBV10-3 and TRBJ1-1, with D tentatively TRBD1 (5 bases). CDR3 length: 13 residues. Trimming took off 1 base at V and 7 bases at J, with 10 bases between the two ends. CDR1 is ENHRY, CDR2 SYGVKD, per germline.

The chain has TRBV12-3 or TRBV12-4 and TRBJ2-1; a weak D match, TRBD2 (5 bases). V was cut by 7 bases and J by 9 bases, with 10 bases left in between. This CDR3 spans 11 amino acids. The DNA for the CDR3 is TGTGCCAGCATGGCAGGAGGTGAGCAGTTCTTC. It translates to CASMAGGEQFF.